These 6 T cell receptor beta chains share one sample of origin, sequenced in a study of blood T cell repertoires in COVID-19. The table came from immunoSEQ multiplex PCR; TCRdb's copy has only in-frame clones and leaves some out. The sample shows some 400,000 clones, approximately 87% of them seen only once. Specimen: peripheral blood. The receptors stem from a woman aged 25 to 39 with COVID-19, enrolled during active disease.

This clone was detected only once. The chain recombines TRBV6-6 with TRBJ2-7; the match to TRBD1 covers 7 bases. The CDR3 is made up of 16 amino acids. Losses at the gene ends were 3 bases for V and 0 bases for J; bases not matched to a gene: 8. Germline loops: CDR1 MNHNY, CDR2 SVGAGI (reference sequence). This chain's CDR3 is CASSYQPGQSSYEQYF. The CDR3 DNA follows: TGTGCCAGCAGTTATCAACCGGGACAGAGCTCCTACGAGCAGTACTTC.

The V and J genes are TRBV9 and TRBJ2-1; 11 bases map to TRBD2. The CDR3 totals 16 residues. Germline assignment: CDR1 SGDLS and CDR2 YYNGEE. J gave up 3 bases and V 3 bases, and 5 bases lay outside the gene matches. CDR3 in amino acids: CASSALAGGNYNEQFF. As DNA, the CDR3 is TGTGCCAGCAGCGCCTTAGCGGGAGGGAACTACAATGAGCAGTTCTTC.

This clone was counted between two and nine times. The V and J genes are TRBV11-3 and TRBJ1-6, with D possibly being TRBD1 (6 bases). The germline V gene has CDR1 SGHNT and CDR2 YENEEA. The CDR3 has 13 amino acids. Trimming removed 5 bases from V and 10 bases from J, with 12 bases in between. The CDR3 coding sequence is TGTGCCAGCAGCCGAGGGGGGGGATCACCCCTCCACTTT. It is translated as CASSRGGGSPLHF.

The chain uses TRBV4-1 and TRBJ2-3, with TRBD1 as a possible D gene (5 bases). CDR1 MGHRA and CDR2 YSYEKL come from the germline V gene. CDR3 length: 17 amino acids. Trimming took off 2 bases at V and 0 bases at J, with 15 bases between the two ends. The CDR3 region is CASSQTPGLTSTDTQYF. The CDR3 DNA follows: TGCGCCAGCAGCCAAACCCCAGGGTTAACTAGCACAGATACGCAGTATTTT.

V usage is TRBV5-1 and J usage is TRBJ1-2, with 10 bases lining up with TRBD1. The CDR3 contains 15 residues. The junction had 10 bases not matched to a gene; V was cut back by 3 bases and J by 8 bases. Germline V gene lookup returns CDR1 SGHRS and CDR2 YFSETQ. The CDR3 sequence is CASSSGQGEVWGYTF. The CDR3 nucleotides are TGCGCCAGCAGCTCCGGACAGGGGGAGGTCTGGGGCTACACCTTC.

This clone was seen a handful of times. This chain joins TRBV30 and TRBJ2-7; 13 bases agree with TRBD2. The ends lost 4 bases at V and 7 bases at J; junction bases unmatched: 4. The CDR3 sequence is 13 residues long. Germline CDR1 and CDR2: GTSNPN and SVGIG (reference sequence). For the CDR3, the DNA is TGTGCCTGGAACGGACTAGCGGGAGCTGAGCAGTACTTC. Protein product: CAWNGLAGAEQYF. Drawing the rest from reference TRBV30 and TRBJ2-7, the complete variable domain is SQTIHQWPATLVQPVGSPLSLECTVEGTSNPNLYWYRQAAGRGLQLLFYSVGIGQISSEVPQNLSASRPQDRQFILSSKKLLLSDSGFYLCAWNGLAGAEQYFGPGTRLTVT.